This T cell receptor beta chain derives from a study of T-cell memory formation after mild COVID-19 (dated by TCRdb to about 2021). Describing the broader study: Most TCR sequence clusters were specific to one of the two donors. In a couple of donors, T-cell clones that expanded and contracted after mild COVID-19 were followed by sequencing TCRalpha and TCRbeta repertoires longitudinally. Two young, previously healthy adult volunteers, one female and one male, were included in the cohort. What the work shows at the level of the full study, not this receptor alone: SARS-CoV-2 specificity of the second-wave clones peaking on day 37 was not confirmed. Contracting CD4+ clones turned up mainly in the CM and EM memory subsets, whereas EMRA was where CD8+ clones were enriched. Some responding clones were detected in pre-infection memory, which suggested that pre-existing cross-reactive memory T cells had joined the SARS-CoV-2 response. The study covered only a couple of mild cases, and larger cohorts including severe cases with pre-infection samples were considered necessary. From day 15 to 85, contracting clones showed balanced CD4/CD8 phenotypes, whereas a second wave of clones that expanded from day 15 to 37 leaned towards CD4+.

Ficoll-Paque density gradient centrifugation was used to isolate PBMCs. Sequencing relied on an Illumina NovaSeq 6000. cDNA libraries for TCRalpha and TCRbeta were prepared by 5'RACE using constant-segment primers, with sample barcodes and unique molecular identifiers added. RNA was extracted from every sample with Trizol reagent. Library amplification was performed in two PCR steps, and a second sample barcode and Illumina TruSeq adapters were introduced in the second step. Libraries were sequenced on an Illumina NovaSeq with 2 x 150 bp paired-end reads. Regarding the original processing steps: Demultiplexing of reads and collapsing into UMI-guided consensus sequences were performed with migec v1.2.7. Using mixcr v2.1.11, the UMI consensuses were aligned to TRA and TRB V and J templates and assembled into clonotypes. Clonotypes were classified as expanded or contracted when called significant by both edgeR and NoisET, with noise models trained on biological replicates. For edgeR calls, the cutoffs were a false discovery rate-adjusted p below 0.01 and a log2 fold-change threshold of 1. PCA with hierarchical clustering of max-normalized trajectories of the 1000 most abundant clonotypes was used as exploratory dynamics analysis. Separately sequenced CD4+ and CD8+ repertoires were used to assign the CD4 or CD8 phenotype of responding clones. TCRdb reran the public reads through fastp at Q25 and MiXCR, keeping productive beta chains. All rows with the same CDR3 protein become a single entry with the most common DNA and genes. What appears here as the V and J calls and clone size reflects TCRdb's work, not the paper's. The sample data list 210,000 or so distinct CDR3 sequences, and around 17% of these were observed just once. In total, the top ten clones hold roughly 2.6% of the sample.

This clonotype has a handful of counts. Its antigen remains undetermined. Base qualities are missing; no much larger clone stands one base away. The sequence derives from an adult woman who had mild COVID-19 (a few samples of this study predate the infection). The sample titles of this study are shuffled in the database, so cell type and time point are left out; the donor was told from shared clones. The specimen was PBMCs or a T cell subset sorted from them (not recorded which).

The CDR3 in this case is CASSVNGDGATEAFF. The DNA reads TGTGCCAGCAGCGTCAATGGGGATGGGGCGACTGAAGCTTTCTTT. The rearranged segments are TRBV7-2 and TRBJ1-1; the D gene is perhaps TRBD1, from 5 matching bases. CDR1 and CDR2 are drawn from the germline V gene: SGHTA, FQGNSA. V sheds 5 bases and J sheds 5 bases, leaving 18 bases between their ends. Measured from the cysteine to the phenylalanine, the CDR3 is 15 residues long. The sequence is cut down to CDR3 DNA, 45 bases in frame from base 1.